This paragraph covers one T cell receptor (beta chain) sequence. Original data processing: Counts of nucleated cells, estimated from reference gene primer amplification, were obtained. The method was immunoSEQ multiplex PCR; TCRdb's version includes in-frame clones alone and lacks a portion of them. D and trimming come from the DNA, and the V and J calls and clone size come from that table. This sample carries approximately 200,000 clones, 88% of them seen once, and the ten largest clones take roughly 2.5%. This sample was included in a study of blood T cell repertoires in COVID-19. Trimming stripped 0 bases from V and 6 bases from J, with 12 bases between. This CDR3 has 15 amino acids. Germline assignment: CDR1 SEHNR and CDR2 FQNEAQ (reference sequence).

The V gene is TRBV7-9, the J gene TRBJ1-5; the D gene is possibly TRBD1 (6 bases). The sequence was obtained from a woman aged 55-70 years with acute or convalescent COVID-19. The specimen was peripheral blood. The CDR3 region is CASSLAGEQGQPQHF. The CDR3 DNA reads as TGTGCCAGCAGCTTAGCGGGGGAACAGGGTCAGCCCCAGCATTTT.